Here is one T cell receptor (beta chain) with its context. Sequenced by immunoSEQ multiplex PCR; TCRdb stores in-frame clones only, minus some. The sample records about 400,000 clones, roughly 94% being singletons. There are 16 residues in the CDR3. V lost 4 bases and J lost 4; bases outside the gene matches: 10. Germline V gene lookup returns CDR1 SEHNR and CDR2 FQNEAQ (reference sequence). The sample comes from a study of shared T cell receptors in the human thymus. The clonotype was recovered from a human donor. The J gene is TRBJ2-1, the V gene TRBV7-9, with 7 bases fitting TRBD1. Sequencing used thymocytes. The CDR3 DNA follows: TGTGCCAGCAGCTGCCAAACGGACAGGCCTTACAATGAGCAGTTCTTC. Translating gives CASSCQTDRPYNEQFF. Drawing the rest from reference TRBV7-9 and TRBJ2-1, the complete variable domain is DTGVSQNPRHKITKRGQNVTFRCDPISEHNRLYWYRQTLGQGPEFLTYFQNEAQLEKSRLLSDRFSAERPKGSFSTLEIQRTEQGDSAMYLCASSCQTDRPYNEQFFGPGTRLTVL.